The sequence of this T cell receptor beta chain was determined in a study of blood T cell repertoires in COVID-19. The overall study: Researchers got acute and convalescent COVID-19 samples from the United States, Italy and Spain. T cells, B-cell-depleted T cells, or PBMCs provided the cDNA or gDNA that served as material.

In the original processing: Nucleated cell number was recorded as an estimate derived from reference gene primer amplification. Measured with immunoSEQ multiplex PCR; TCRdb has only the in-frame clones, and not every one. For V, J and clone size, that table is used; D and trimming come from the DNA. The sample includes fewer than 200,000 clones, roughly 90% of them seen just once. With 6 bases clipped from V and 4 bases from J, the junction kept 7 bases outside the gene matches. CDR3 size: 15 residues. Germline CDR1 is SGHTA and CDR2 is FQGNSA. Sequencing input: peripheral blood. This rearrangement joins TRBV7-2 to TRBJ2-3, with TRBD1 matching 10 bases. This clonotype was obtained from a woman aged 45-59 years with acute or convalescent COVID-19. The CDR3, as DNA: TGTGCCAGCAGGGGATCGACAGGGGGCGCAGATACGCAGTATTTT. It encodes CASRGSTGGADTQYF.